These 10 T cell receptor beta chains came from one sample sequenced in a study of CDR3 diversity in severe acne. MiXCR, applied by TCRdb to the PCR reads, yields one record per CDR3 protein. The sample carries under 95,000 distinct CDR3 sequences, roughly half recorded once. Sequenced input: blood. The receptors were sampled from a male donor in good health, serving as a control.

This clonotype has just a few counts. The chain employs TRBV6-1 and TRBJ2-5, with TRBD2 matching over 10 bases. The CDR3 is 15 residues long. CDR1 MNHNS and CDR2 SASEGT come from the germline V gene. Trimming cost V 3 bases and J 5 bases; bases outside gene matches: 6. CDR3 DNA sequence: TGTGCCAGCAGTGAGGAAGCGGGGGGGCCGGAGACCCAGTACTTC. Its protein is CASSEEAGGPETQYF.

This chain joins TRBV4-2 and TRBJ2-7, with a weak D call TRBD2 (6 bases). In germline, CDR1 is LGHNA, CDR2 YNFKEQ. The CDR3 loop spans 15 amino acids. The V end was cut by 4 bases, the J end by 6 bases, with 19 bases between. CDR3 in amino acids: CASSPLGSPLGEQYF. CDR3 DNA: TGTGCCAGCAGCCCCCTCGGGAGCCCCTTGGGCGAGCAGTACTTC.

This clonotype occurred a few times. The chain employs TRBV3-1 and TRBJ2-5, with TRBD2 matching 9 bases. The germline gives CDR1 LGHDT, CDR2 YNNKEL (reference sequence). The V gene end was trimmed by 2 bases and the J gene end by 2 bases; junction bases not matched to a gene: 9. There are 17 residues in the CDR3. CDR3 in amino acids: CASSQWELAGGQETQYF. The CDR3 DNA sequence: TGTGCCAGCAGCCAATGGGAACTTGCGGGAGGGCAAGAGACCCAGTACTTC.

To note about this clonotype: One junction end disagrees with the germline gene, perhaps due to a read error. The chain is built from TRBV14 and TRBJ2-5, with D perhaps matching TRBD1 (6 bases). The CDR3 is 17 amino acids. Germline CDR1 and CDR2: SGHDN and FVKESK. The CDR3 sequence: CASSSSRRGLRGEAQYF. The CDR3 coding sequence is TGTGCCAGCAGCTCCTCCCGCAGGGGATTACGGGGAGAGGCCCAGTACTTC.

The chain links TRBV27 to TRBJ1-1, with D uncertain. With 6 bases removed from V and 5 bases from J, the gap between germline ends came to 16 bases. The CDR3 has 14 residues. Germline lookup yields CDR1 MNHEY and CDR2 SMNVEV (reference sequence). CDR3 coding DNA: TGTGCCAGCAGCAACCCTAATAGGTGGACTGAAGCTTTCTTT. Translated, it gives CASSNPNRWTEAFF.

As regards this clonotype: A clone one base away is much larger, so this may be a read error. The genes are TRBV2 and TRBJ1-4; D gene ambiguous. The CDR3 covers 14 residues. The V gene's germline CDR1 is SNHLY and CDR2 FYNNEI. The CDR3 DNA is TGTGCCAGCAGTGAAGTCGGGTTGGGAGAAAAACCGTTTTTT. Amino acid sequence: CASSEVGLGEKPFF. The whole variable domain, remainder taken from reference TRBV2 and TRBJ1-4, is EPEVTQTPSHQVTQMGQEVILRCVPISNHLYFYWYRQILGQKVEFLVSFYNNEISEKSEIFDDQFSVERPDGSNFTLKIRSTKLEDSAMYFCASSEVGLGEKPFFGSGTQLSVL.

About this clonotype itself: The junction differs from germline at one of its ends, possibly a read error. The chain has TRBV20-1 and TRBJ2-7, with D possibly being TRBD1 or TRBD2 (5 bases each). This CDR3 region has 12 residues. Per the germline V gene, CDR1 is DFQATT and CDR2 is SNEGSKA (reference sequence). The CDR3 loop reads CSAEDTSYEQCF. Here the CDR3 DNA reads TGCAGTGCGGAGGACACCTCCTACGAGCAGTGCTTC.

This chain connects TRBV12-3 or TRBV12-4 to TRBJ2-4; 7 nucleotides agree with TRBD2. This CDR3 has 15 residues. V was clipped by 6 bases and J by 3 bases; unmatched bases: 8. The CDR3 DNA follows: TGTGCCAGCAGGCCTTCCGGGACTAACAAAAACATTCAGTACTTC. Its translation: CASRPSGTNKNIQYF.

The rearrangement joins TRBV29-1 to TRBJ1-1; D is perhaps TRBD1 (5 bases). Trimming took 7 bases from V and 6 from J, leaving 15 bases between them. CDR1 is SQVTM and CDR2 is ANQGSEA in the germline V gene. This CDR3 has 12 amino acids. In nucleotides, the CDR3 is TGCAGCGGCCGGGACGGCGGGCCTGAAGCTTTCTTT. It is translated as CSGRDGGPEAFF. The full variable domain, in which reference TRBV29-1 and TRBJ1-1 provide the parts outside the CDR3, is SAVISQKPSRDICQRGTSLTIQCQVDSQVTMMFWYRQQPGQSLTLIATANQGSEATYESGFVIDKFPISRPNLTFSTLTVSNMSPEDSSIYLCSGRDGGPEAFFGQGTRLTVV.

The CDR3 sequence is CASSSIGTGVSGANVLTF. CDR3 nucleotide sequence: TGTGCCAGCAGCAGCATCGGGACAGGGGTCTCTGGGGCCAACGTCCTGACTTTC. The genes are TRBV5-4 and TRBJ2-6, with 10 bases aligning to TRBD1. J was trimmed by 0 bases and V by 4 bases; bases with no gene match: 7. Per the germline V gene, CDR1 is SGHNT and CDR2 is YYREEE (reference sequence). This CDR3 contains 18 residues. Combining the CDR3 with reference TRBV5-4 and TRBJ2-6 gives the whole variable domain ETGVTQSPTHLIKTRGQQVTLRCSSQSGHNTVSWYQQALGQGPQFIFQYYREEENGRGNFPPRFSGLQFPNYSSELNVNALELDDSALYLCASSSIGTGVSGANVLTFGAGSRLTVL.